This TCR beta chain stems from a study of a mutant IDH1 vaccine in newly diagnosed glioma. The V gene lost 5 bases and the J gene lost 5 bases, with 19 bases spanning the gap. Germline V gene lookup returns CDR1 MNHEY and CDR2 SMNVEV (reference sequence). The CDR3 is 15 amino acids. Some clones are missing from TCRdb's copy, which holds only in-frame ones; the method was immunoSEQ multiplex PCR. The sample holds about 30,000 clones, 88% seen once. As regards this clone: Its antigen is unidentified.

Time point: week 23, last vaccination. The investigators gave 300 ug of mutant IDH1 20-mer peptide in each vaccine dose, together with topical imiquimod. Donors had new IDH1-mutant astrocytomas of WHO grade 3 or 4 (ATRX-lost). Study-level points and caveats: Among all patients, vaccine-induced immune responses occurred in 90% to 95%.

The specimen comprised PBMCs, sampled from a glioma patient whose treatment included an IDH1 peptide vaccine. The rearrangement joins TRBV27 to TRBJ2-7; the D gene is possibly TRBD1 (5 bases). The TCR originated in a man aged 35-49 years with glioma. CDR3 loop: CASSTQGPGPHEQYF. The CDR3 DNA follows: TGTGCCAGCAGTACCCAGGGCCCAGGGCCCCACGAGCAGTACTTC.